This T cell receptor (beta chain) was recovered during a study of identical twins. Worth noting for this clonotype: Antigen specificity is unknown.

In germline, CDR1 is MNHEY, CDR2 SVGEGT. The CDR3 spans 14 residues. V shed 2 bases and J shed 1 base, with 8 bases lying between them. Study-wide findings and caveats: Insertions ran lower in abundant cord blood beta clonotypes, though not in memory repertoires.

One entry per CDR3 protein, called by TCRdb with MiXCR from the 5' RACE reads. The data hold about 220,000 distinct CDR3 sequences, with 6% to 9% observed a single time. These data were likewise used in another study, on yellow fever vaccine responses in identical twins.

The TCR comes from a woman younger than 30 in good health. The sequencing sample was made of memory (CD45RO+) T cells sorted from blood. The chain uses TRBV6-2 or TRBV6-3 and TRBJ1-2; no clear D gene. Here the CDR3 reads CASSYLASNYGYTF. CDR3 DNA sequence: TGTGCCAGCAGTTACCTGGCCAGTAACTATGGCTACACCTTC.